The 30 T cell receptor beta chains below were found in one sample sequenced in a study of blood T cell repertoires in COVID-19. Libraries were prepared by immunoSEQ multiplex PCR; TCRdb keeps only in-frame clonotypes and omits some of them. This table holds around 180,000 clones, roughly 84% found once. The specimen sequenced was peripheral blood. Receptors originate from a man of 80 years or more with COVID-19, enrolled during active disease.

V usage is TRBV5-5 and J usage is TRBJ1-1; D gene uncertain. V was cut by 0 bases and J by 4 bases, with 13 bases left in between. This CDR3 contains 15 residues. CDR1 is SGHKS, CDR2 YYEKEE, per germline (reference sequence). The CDR3: CASSLDRGQTTEAFF. The CDR3 DNA is TGTGCCAGCAGCTTGGATCGAGGGCAGACCACTGAAGCTTTCTTT.

This chain uses TRBV19 with TRBJ1-2; TRBD1 might be the D (5 bases). Germline V CDR1 and CDR2: LNHDA, SQIVND (reference sequence). The CDR3 runs to 13 residues. V lost 5 bases, J lost 8 bases, and 15 bases lay in between. The CDR3, as DNA: TGTGCCAGTAGTCAGGGTTACACTATGGGCTACACCTTC. This sequence encodes CASSQGYTMGYTF.

V usage is TRBV7-9 and J usage is TRBJ2-3, with TRBD2 as a possible D gene (6 bases). Deletions cut 5 bases from V and 4 bases from J, with 13 bases between. The CDR3 is 14 amino acids. Germline V gene sequence: CDR1 SEHNR, CDR2 FQNEAQ (reference sequence). The CDR3 bases are TGTGCCAGCAGCGGGAGGCAGGTACCAGATACGCAGTATTTT. Translation gives CASSGRQVPDTQYF.

The chain is built from TRBV3-1 (or the pseudogene TRBV3-2) and TRBJ2-7; 13 bases fit TRBD2. J was trimmed by 0 bases and V by 0 bases; bases with no gene match: 8. Germline-derived CDR1 and CDR2 are LGHDT and YNNKEL (reference sequence). The CDR3 length is 19 residues. In DNA, the CDR3 is TGTGCCAGCAGCCAAGATAGGCGGGGACTAGCGGGGCTCTCCTACGAGCAGTACTTC. This translates into CASSQDRRGLAGLSYEQYF.

The chain employs TRBV29-1 and TRBJ2-3; TRBD2 might be the D (5 bases). V shed 1 base and J shed 0 bases, with 11 bases lying between them. CDR3 length: 15 amino acids. CDR1 and CDR2 (germline): SQVTM, ANQGSEA. CDR3 nucleotide sequence: TGCAGCGTTGAAGGTCGAGGGAAGAGCACAGATACGCAGTATTTT. As protein: CSVEGRGKSTDTQYF.

The V call is TRBV20-1, the J call TRBJ1-1; a weak D match, TRBD1 (5 bases). CDR3 length: 10 amino acids. Germline V gene sequence: CDR1 DFQATT, CDR2 SNEGSKA (reference sequence). V shed 1 base and J shed 10 bases, with 7 bases lying between them. CDR3 sequence: CSARVGGAFF. CDR3 nucleotide sequence: TGCAGTGCTAGAGTGGGGGGAGCTTTCTTT.

The genes are TRBV4-2 and TRBJ1-4; D is perhaps TRBD1 (6 bases). V lost 0 bases and J 2 bases, leaving 22 bases between the germline ends. The germline V gene has CDR1 LGHNA and CDR2 YNFKEQ. The CDR3 covers 20 residues. The CDR3 here is CASSQDSAGGRQATNEKLFF. In nucleotides, the CDR3 is TGTGCCAGCAGCCAAGATTCCGCGGGGGGCAGACAGGCGACTAATGAAAAACTGTTTTTT.

Turning to this clone: The junction differs from germline at one of its ends, possibly a read error. The CDR3 sequence: CASSKDTGTYNSPLHF. The CDR3 nucleotides are TGTGCCAGCAGCAAAGATACCGGGACATATAATTCACCCCTCCACTTT. V is TRBV14 and J is TRBJ1-6, with D perhaps matching TRBD1 (6 bases). CDR1 is SGHDN, CDR2 FVKESK, per germline. This CDR3 has 16 amino acids.

The chain combines TRBV3-1 (or the pseudogene TRBV3-2) with TRBJ1-4; D unresolved. Trimming cost V 3 bases and J 10 bases, with 9 bases left between them. CDR3 length: 12 amino acids. Germline CDR1 LGHDT, CDR2 YNNKEL (reference sequence). The CDR3, as DNA: TGTGCCAGCAGCCAGAGACGCGGAAAACTGTTTTTT. Amino acids: CASSQRRGKLFF.

This clone was seen just once. V usage is TRBV16 and J usage is TRBJ1-4; D remains ambiguous. Germline-derived CDR1 and CDR2 are KGHSY and FQNENV. The CDR3 length is 14 residues. V lost 1 base and J lost 4, with 7 bases in between. Here the CDR3 reads CASSQWAVNEKLFF. DNA of the CDR3: TGTGCCAGCAGCCAATGGGCAGTTAATGAAAAACTGTTTTTT.

This rearrangement joins TRBV5-4 to TRBJ2-2; D gene uncertain. The CDR3 spans 15 residues. Trimming removed 9 bases from V and 5 bases from J, with 20 bases in between. In germline, CDR1 is SGHNT, CDR2 YYREEE (reference sequence). The CDR3 protein is CAIPLQPGGTGELFF. CDR3 nucleotide sequence: TGTGCCATCCCCCTACAACCGGGTGGAACCGGGGAGCTGTTTTTT.

This clone appeared a single time. The sample carries other DNA sequences with the same CDR3. The rearrangement joins TRBV7-8 to TRBJ2-1, with 10 bases aligning to TRBD1. Germline-derived CDR1 and CDR2 are SGHVS and FQNEAQ. The CDR3 runs 16 residues. Germline trimming cut 6 bases from V and 4 bases from J; bases unmatched to any gene: 9. The CDR3 loop is CASSQLRDRGYNEQFF. The CDR3 bases are TGTGCCAGCAGTCAGCTCCGGGACAGGGGTTACAATGAGCAGTTCTTC.

This clone was counted a few times. The genes are TRBV3-1 (or the pseudogene TRBV3-2) and TRBJ1-1; 9 bases fit TRBD1. The trim removed 1 base at V and 11 bases at J, leaving 5 bases unmatched. The CDR3 is made up of 13 amino acids. Germline values: CDR1 LGHDT, CDR2 YNNKEL (reference sequence). The chain's CDR3 is CASSQGVDRGAFF. The CDR3, as DNA: TGTGCCAGCAGCCAAGGGGTTGACAGGGGGGCTTTCTTT.

This rearrangement joins TRBV4-2 to TRBJ2-6; 7 bases match TRBD1. After removal of 0 bases from V and 0 bases from J, the junction contained 11 bases not matched to a gene. The CDR3 has 20 amino acids. Germline values: CDR1 LGHNA, CDR2 YNFKEQ. The CDR3 loop is CASSQELGQSFYSGANVLTF. In DNA, the CDR3 is TGTGCCAGCAGCCAAGAGTTGGGACAGAGTTTTTACTCTGGGGCCAACGTCCTGACTTTC.

The rearrangement joins TRBV5-4 to TRBJ1-1, with D unclear. The CDR3 runs to 14 residues. Trimming removed 0 bases from V and 3 bases from J, with 9 bases in between. Germline lookup yields CDR1 SGHNT and CDR2 YYREEE (reference sequence). The CDR3: CASSLGSGDTEAFF. The DNA for the CDR3 is TGTGCCAGCAGCTTGGGCTCCGGGGACACTGAAGCTTTCTTT.

The V gene is TRBV5-1, the J gene TRBJ2-2; 8 bases fit TRBD2. In germline, CDR1 is SGHRS, CDR2 YFSETQ. V was pared by 3 bases and J by 7 bases, with 8 bases of the junction left unmatched. The CDR3 contains 15 residues. CDR3 region: CASSSSGGPIGELFF. DNA of the CDR3: TGCGCCAGCAGCTCGAGCGGGGGCCCAATCGGGGAGCTGTTTTTT.

The chain combines TRBV18 with TRBJ2-1, with 12 bases fitting TRBD1. The CDR3 covers 16 residues. Per the germline V gene, CDR1 is KGHSH and CDR2 is LQKENI. J was trimmed by 8 bases and V by 4 bases; bases with no gene match: 9. The CDR3 DNA is TGTGCCAGCTCACGCTCCGGGACAGGGGGCCGCGATGAGCAGTTCTTC. This encodes CASSRSGTGGRDEQFF.

V gene TRBV21-1 combines with J gene TRBJ2-6; the table's D call, TRBD1, has no DNA check behind it. TRBV21-1 is a known pseudogene. The CDR3 consists of 17 residues. CDR3 sequence (DNA): TGTGCCAGCAGCCCCCGGGACAGCCTCTCTGGGGCCAACGTCCTGACTTTC. Translation gives CASSPRDSLSGANVLTF.

This clone was found once. J is TRBJ2-1 and V is TRBV2, with D perhaps matching TRBD1 (6 bases). The CDR3 sequence is 14 residues long. CDR1 SNHLY and CDR2 FYNNEI come from the germline V gene. Deletions cut 6 bases from V and 2 bases from J, with 11 bases between. The CDR3 spells CASRSTGTYNEQFF. CDR3 nucleotides: TGTGCCAGCAGGTCCACAGGGACCTACAATGAGCAGTTCTTC.

The chain recombines TRBV24-1 with TRBJ1-2; the D is unclear. The CDR3 totals 15 residues. The germline CDR1 and CDR2 sequences are KGHDR and SFDVKD. V was cut by 3 bases and J by 0 bases, with 10 bases left in between. The CDR3 spells CATSDPGLTNYGYTF. CDR3 sequence (DNA): TGTGCCACCAGTGATCCAGGTCTGACTAACTATGGCTACACCTTC.

Concerning this clone: This same CDR3 is encoded by further DNA sequences in the sample. V is TRBV7-9 and J is TRBJ1-4; 8 bases match TRBD1. CDR1 and CDR2 from the germline V gene are SEHNR and FQNEAQ (reference sequence). This CDR3 is 16 amino acids long. The V and J ends lost 1 base and 2 bases, in that order; junction bases with no gene match: 3. CDR3: CASSLGDRGTNEKLFF. DNA of the CDR3: TGTGCCAGCAGCTTAGGAGACAGGGGCACTAATGAAAAACTGTTTTTT. The full variable domain, completed using reference TRBV7-9 and TRBJ1-4, is DTGVSQNPRHKITKRGQNVTFRCDPISEHNRLYWYRQTLGQGPEFLTYFQNEAQLEKSRLLSDRFSAERPKGSFSTLEIQRTEQGDSAMYLCASSLGDRGTNEKLFFGSGTQLSVL.

V and J are TRBV6-6 and TRBJ1-3; no firm D call. V lost 4 bases and J lost 0, with 7 bases in between. The CDR3 covers 14 residues. CDR1 and CDR2 from the germline V gene are MNHNY and SVGAGI (reference sequence). CDR3 loop: CASSFLLSGNTIYF. The CDR3 region has the DNA TGTGCCAGCAGTTTCCTCCTCTCTGGAAACACCATATATTTT.

The genes are TRBV5-6 and TRBJ2-7; 9 positions match TRBD1. The CDR3 covers 15 residues. V gave up 4 bases and J gave up 0 bases; unmatched junction bases: 5. Germline loops: CDR1 SGHDT, CDR2 YYEEEE. Here the CDR3 reads CASSRTGQGSYEQYF. The CDR3 region has the DNA TGTGCCAGCAGCCGAACGGGACAGGGCTCCTACGAGCAGTACTTC.

The chain couples TRBV19 to TRBJ1-4; TRBD1 might be the D (5 bases). CDR1 LNHDA and CDR2 SQIVND come from the germline V gene (reference sequence). This CDR3 is 17 amino acids long. V lost 3 bases to trimming and J lost 3 bases, with 17 bases between them. CDR3 region: CASSIRRQFAANEKLFF. The CDR3 bases are TGTGCCAGTAGTATTCGGAGACAGTTTGCGGCTAATGAAAAACTGTTTTTT.

This clone was seen a few times. The chain uses TRBV9 and TRBJ2-2; D is undetermined. The germline gives CDR1 SGDLS, CDR2 YYNGEE. The CDR3 is 15 amino acids. V was shortened by 4 bases and J by 3 bases, with 13 bases between the two germline ends. Here the CDR3 DNA reads TGTGCCAGCAGCCCCCTTTCGAGCTACACCGGGGAGCTGTTTTTT. This sequence encodes CASSPLSSYTGELFF.

The chain combines TRBV18 with TRBJ1-5, with D perhaps matching TRBD1 (6 bases). The CDR3 consists of 15 residues. V was pared by 2 bases and J by 6 bases, with 14 bases between. In germline, CDR1 is KGHSH, CDR2 LQKENI. The CDR3 region has the DNA TGTGCCAGCTCACCAGGGGCAGGGGACGGTCAGCCCCAGCATTTT. Translating gives CASSPGAGDGQPQHF.

V is TRBV7-3 and J is TRBJ2-2, with D possibly TRBD1 on 6 matching bases. The CDR3 consists of 14 residues. Trimming took 2 bases from V and 6 from J, leaving 10 bases between them. Germline V gene sequence: CDR1 SGHTA, CDR2 FQGTGA. This CDR3 reads CASSLSQGAGELFF. The CDR3 nucleotides are TGTGCCAGCAGCTTATCACAGGGCGCCGGGGAGCTGTTTTTT.

The V and J genes are TRBV6-1 and TRBJ1-5; no clear D gene. Between the trimmed V and J ends, which lost 2 bases and 6 bases, there was a span of 8 bases. Germline V gene data show CDR1 as MNHNS and CDR2 as SASEGT. The CDR3 consists of 13 residues. The CDR3 nucleotides read TGTGCCAGCAGTGAAATCGGGGTTCAGCCCCAGCATTTT. Protein: CASSEIGVQPQHF.

CDR3 sequence reads: CASSSTRGTNEKLFF. DNA for the CDR3: TGTGCCAGCAGCTCTACACGGGGGACTAATGAAAAACTGTTTTTT. This chain connects TRBV9 to TRBJ1-4, with D tentatively TRBD1 (5 bases). Germline V CDR1 and CDR2: SGDLS, YYNGEE. Trimming shortened V by 4 bases and J by 2 bases, and 12 bases separated the two germline ends. The CDR3 has 15 amino acids.

The chain couples TRBV12-3 or TRBV12-4 to TRBJ2-5; D is perhaps TRBD1 (5 bases). The CDR3 loop spans 13 amino acids. Trimming stripped 7 bases from V and 1 base from J, with 10 bases between. The CDR3 DNA reads TGTGCCAGCACCCGGACATCCCAAGAGACCCAGTACTTC. Its translation: CASTRTSQETQYF.